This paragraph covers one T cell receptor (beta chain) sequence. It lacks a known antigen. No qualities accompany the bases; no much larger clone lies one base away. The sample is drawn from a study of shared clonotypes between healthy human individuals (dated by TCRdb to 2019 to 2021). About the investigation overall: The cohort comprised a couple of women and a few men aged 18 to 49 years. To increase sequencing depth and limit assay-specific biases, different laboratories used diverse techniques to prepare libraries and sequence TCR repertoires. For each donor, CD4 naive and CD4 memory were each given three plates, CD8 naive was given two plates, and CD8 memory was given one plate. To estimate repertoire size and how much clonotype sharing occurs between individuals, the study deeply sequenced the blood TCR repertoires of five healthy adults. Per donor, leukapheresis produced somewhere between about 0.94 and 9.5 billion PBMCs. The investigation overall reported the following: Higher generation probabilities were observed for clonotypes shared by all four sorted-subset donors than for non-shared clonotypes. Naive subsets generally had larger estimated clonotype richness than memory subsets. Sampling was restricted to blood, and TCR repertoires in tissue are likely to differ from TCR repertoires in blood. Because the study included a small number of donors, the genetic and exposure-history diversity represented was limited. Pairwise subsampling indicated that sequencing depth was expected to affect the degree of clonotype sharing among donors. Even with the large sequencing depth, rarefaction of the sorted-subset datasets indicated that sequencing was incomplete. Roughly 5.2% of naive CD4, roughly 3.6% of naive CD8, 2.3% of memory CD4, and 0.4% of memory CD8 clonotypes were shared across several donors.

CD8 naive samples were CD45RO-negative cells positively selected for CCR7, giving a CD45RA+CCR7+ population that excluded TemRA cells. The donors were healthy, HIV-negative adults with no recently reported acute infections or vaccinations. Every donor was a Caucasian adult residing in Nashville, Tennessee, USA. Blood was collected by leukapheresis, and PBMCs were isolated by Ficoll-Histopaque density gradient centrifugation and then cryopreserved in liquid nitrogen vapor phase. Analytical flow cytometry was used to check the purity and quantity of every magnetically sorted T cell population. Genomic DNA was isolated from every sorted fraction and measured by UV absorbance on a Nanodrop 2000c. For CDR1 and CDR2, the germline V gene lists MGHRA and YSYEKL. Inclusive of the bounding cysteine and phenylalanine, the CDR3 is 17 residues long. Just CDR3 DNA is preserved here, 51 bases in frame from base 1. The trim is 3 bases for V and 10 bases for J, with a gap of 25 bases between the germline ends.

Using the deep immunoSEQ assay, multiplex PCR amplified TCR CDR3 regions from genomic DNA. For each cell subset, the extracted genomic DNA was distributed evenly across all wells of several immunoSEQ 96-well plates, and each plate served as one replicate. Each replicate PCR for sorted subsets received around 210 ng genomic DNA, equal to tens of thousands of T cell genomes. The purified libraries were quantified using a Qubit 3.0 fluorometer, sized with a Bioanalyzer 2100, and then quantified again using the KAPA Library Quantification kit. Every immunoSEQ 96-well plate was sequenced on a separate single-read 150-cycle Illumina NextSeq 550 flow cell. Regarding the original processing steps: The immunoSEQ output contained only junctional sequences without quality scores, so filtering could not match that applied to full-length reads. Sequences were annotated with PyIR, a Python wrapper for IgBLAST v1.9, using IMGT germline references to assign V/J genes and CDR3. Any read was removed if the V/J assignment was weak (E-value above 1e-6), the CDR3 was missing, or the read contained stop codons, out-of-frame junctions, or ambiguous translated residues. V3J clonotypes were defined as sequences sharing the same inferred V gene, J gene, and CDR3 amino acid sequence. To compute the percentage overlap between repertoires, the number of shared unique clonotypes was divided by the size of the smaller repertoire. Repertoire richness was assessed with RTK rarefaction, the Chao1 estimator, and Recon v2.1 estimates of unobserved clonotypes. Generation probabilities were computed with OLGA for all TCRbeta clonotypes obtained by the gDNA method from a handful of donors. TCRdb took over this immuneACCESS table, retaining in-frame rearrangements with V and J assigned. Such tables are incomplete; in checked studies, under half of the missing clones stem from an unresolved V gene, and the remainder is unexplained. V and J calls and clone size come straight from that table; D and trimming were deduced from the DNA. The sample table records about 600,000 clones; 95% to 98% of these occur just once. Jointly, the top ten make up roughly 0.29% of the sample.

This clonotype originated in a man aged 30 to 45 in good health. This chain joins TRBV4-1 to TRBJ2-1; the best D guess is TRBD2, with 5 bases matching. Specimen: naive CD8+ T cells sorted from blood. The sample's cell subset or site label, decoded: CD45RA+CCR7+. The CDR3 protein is CASSHQSRAGAGLEQFF. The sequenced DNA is TGCGCCAGCAGCCACCAAAGTCGCGCGGGTGCCGGCTTGGAGCAGTTCTTC.